These T cell receptor beta chains were read from a single sample in a study of T cell responses to AZD1222 COVID-19 vaccine. Clones were sequenced by immunoSEQ multiplex PCR, and TCRdb holds only the in-frame ones, with some missing. The sample includes nearly 200,000 clones, 90% to 95% of them seen just once. Sequencing used peripheral blood, obtained 28 days after the second AZD1222 dose. These receptors all stem from an adult who received the AZD1222 COVID-19 vaccine. Each CDR3 is given without its conserved first and last residue.

>TRBJ2-5|TRBV3-1/TRBV3-2|13
ASSHSQGEKETQY
>TRBJ2-7|TRBV9|11
ASSATGIYEQY
>TRBJ1-2|TRBV19|14
ASSIDRSLANYGYT
>TRBJ2-1|TRBV4-3|15
ASSQEFGTSRNNEQF
>TRBJ2-3|TRBV5-1|14
ASSLDPTGWADTQY
>TRBJ2-3|TRBV30|12
AWSPGTTFDTQY
>TRBJ2-1|TRBV14|14
ASSQVNRGFNNEQF
>TRBJ1-5|TRBV27|11
ASSPTGVQPQH
>TRBJ2-5|TRBV18|14
ASTSSVGAEQETQY
>TRBJ1-2|TRBV7-3|11
ASSLAAAAAKT
>TRBJ1-1|TRBV30|11
AWAREGNTEAF
>TRBJ1-2|TRBV10-1|16
ASSEPLARGQAPYGYT
>TRBJ2-3|TRBV6-6|17
ASSFLASRLTYSTDTQY
>TRBJ1-4|TRBV28|16
ASSLTGQGRVFREKLF
>TRBJ2-1|TRBV3-1/TRBV3-2|14
ASSPGGQSSYNEQF
>TRBJ1-5|TRBV2|11
ASSGTGNQPQH